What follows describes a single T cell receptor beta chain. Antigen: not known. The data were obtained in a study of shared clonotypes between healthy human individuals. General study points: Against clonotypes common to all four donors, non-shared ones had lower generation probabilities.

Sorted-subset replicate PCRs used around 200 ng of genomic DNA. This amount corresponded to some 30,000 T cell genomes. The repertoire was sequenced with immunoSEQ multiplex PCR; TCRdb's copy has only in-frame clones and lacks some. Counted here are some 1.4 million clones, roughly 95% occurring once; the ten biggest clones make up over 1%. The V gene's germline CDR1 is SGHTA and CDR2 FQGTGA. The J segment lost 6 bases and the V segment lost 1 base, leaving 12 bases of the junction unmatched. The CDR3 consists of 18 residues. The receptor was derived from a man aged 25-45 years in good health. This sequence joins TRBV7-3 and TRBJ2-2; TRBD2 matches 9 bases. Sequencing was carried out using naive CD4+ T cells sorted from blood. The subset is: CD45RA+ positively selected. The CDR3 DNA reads TGTGCCAGCAGCTTAAAACCCTTAGCGGGAGACCCACCCGGGGAGCTGTTTTTT. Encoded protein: CASSLKPLAGDPPGELFF.